A single T cell receptor (beta chain) is shown here with its context. There is no known antigen for this receptor. No base quality information exists; no much larger clone differs at one position. CDR1 and CDR2 were assigned from the germline V gene as SGHVS and FNYEAQ. From the cysteine up to the phenylalanine, the CDR3 has a length of 15 residues. The retained sequence is limited to the CDR3, 45 bases, with the frame set at the first base. The junction shows trimming of 5 bases on V and 3 bases on J, plus 16 bases between the germline ends. Genomic DNA was extracted from sorted cells for sequencing of the TCRbeta CDR3 region. TCRbeta CDR3 regions were sequenced using the immunoSEQ Assay. In TCRdb, the immuneACCESS table is reduced to in-frame sequences with V and J assigned. These tables do not hold every clone; where another copy was compared, an unresolved V gene accounts for under half, and the others remain unexplained. Present in this sample are nearly 20,000 clones, approximately 87% of which were seen just once. Approximately 16% of the sample is in the top ten clones.

The trial excluded patients who had a history of autoimmune disease or who were on systemic immunosuppression. Peripheral blood for TCR sequencing was collected from all dose cohorts at baseline, on cycle 4 day 1, and on cycle 7 day 1. Samples came from an open-label, multicenter, first-in-human phase I dose-escalation trial of ivuxolimab. Adults with locally advanced or metastatic head and neck squamous cell, hepatocellular, melanoma or renal cell carcinoma were enrolled in the trial. CD4+ and CD8+ T cells were sorted separately from peripheral blood before TCR sequencing. The data derive from a study of OX40 agonist ivuxolimab in advanced cancers. About the investigation overall: The costimulatory receptor OX40 (CD134) was targeted by ivuxolimab, a fully human IgG2 agonistic monoclonal antibody. Prior anti-PD-1, anti-PD-L1 or anti-CTLA-4 therapy was permitted, and 30% to 45% of dose-escalation patients had received checkpoint inhibitors. Of the approximately 50 patients in dose escalation, about 20 had hepatocellular carcinoma, some 15 had melanoma, 9 had renal cell carcinoma and 9 had head and neck cancer. The dose-escalation cohort was over 70% male with a mean age of about 60 years, ranging from roughly 23 to 90. The monotherapy dose-escalation portion (N of about 52 patients) of the phase I ivuxolimab trial is reported in the paper. Intravenous ivuxolimab was administered to patients every 2 weeks at six dose levels: 0.01, 0.1, 0.3, 1.5, 3 and 10 mg/kg. Peripheral TCRbeta sequencing was intended to test whether TCR sequence diversity was altered and clonal T-cell expansion was caused by ivuxolimab. Three dose-escalation patients achieved partial responses, one with hepatocellular carcinoma and two with cutaneous melanoma. What the authors observed across the whole study: Low levels of normalized T-cell clonal expansion were also seen in some patients who did not respond. Which antigens the clonally expanded peripheral T cells were specific for was not determined. At doses of 0.1 to 3.0 mg/kg, clonal expansion of both CD4+ and CD8+ blood T cells was observed from baseline to week 6. Partial responders in the 0.1-3.0 mg/kg groups had among the lowest normalized peripheral clonal expansion, especially among CD8+ T cells. After ivuxolimab, CD8+ T cells had more expanded clones than CD4+ T cells on average.

This material consisted of CD4+ or CD8+ T cells sorted from blood, taken in a trial of the OX40 agonist ivuxolimab. The chain uses TRBV7-6 and TRBJ2-5; the D gene cannot be resolved beyond TRBD1 or TRBD2, each matching 5 bases. The receptor comes from an adult with an advanced solid tumor such as melanoma, head and neck, liver or kidney cancer. DNA sequence: TGTGCCAGCAGCCCGGTCTTGGGGCGGGAAGAGACCCAGTACTTC. This codes for CASSPVLGREETQYF.